The 31 T cell receptor beta chains listed next were all sequenced from one sample in a study of identical twins (dated by TCRdb to between 2015 and 2016). The library relied on 5' RACE. The sample was run on an Illumina HiSeq 2000. TCRdb redid the processing of the public reads, applying fastp at Q25 and MiXCR, and retained in-frame beta chains. Entries that share a CDR3 protein sequence are merged under the most common genes and DNA. Present in this sample are approximately 590,000 distinct CDR3 sequences, more than 9% of which were seen just once. The ten largest account for 3% of the sample. The same data also went into a second study, on yellow fever vaccine responses in identical twins.

Sequences were obtained from PBMCs. Receptors were obtained from a woman younger than 35 in good health.

This clonotype was picked up many times. V gene TRBV28 combines with J gene TRBJ1-5; D not certain. CDR3 length: 15 amino acids. Germline V lookup: CDR1 MDHEN, CDR2 SYDVKM. The DNA for the CDR3 is TGTGCAACCTATCCGGTACACCTACCCAATCAGCCCCAGCATTTT. Translating gives CATYPVHLPNQPQHF.

V usage is TRBV18 and J usage is TRBJ2-7; 7 bases line up with TRBD1. The trim removed 0 bases at V and 4 bases at J, leaving 3 bases unmatched. The CDR3 is 14 amino acids. The germline gives CDR1 KGHSH, CDR2 LQKENI. CDR3 nucleotide sequence: TGTGCCAGCTCACCACCGGGACAGACTTACGAGCAGTACTTC. This gives the protein CASSPPGQTYEQYF.

The V gene is TRBV24-1, the J gene TRBJ2-2; possibly TRBD1 for D (8 bases). Between the trimmed V and J ends, which lost 3 bases and 6 bases, there was a span of 16 bases. Germline V gene sequence: CDR1 KGHDR, CDR2 SFDVKD. The CDR3 consists of 16 residues. CDR3: CATSDTRQGRAGELFF. The CDR3 nucleotides read TGTGCCACCAGTGATACCAGACAGGGGAGGGCCGGGGAGCTGTTTTTT.

The chain couples TRBV7-2 to TRBJ2-1; no clear D. CDR1 and CDR2 from the germline V gene are SGHTA and FQGNSA. The ends were cut back, 4 bases at V and 8 bases at J, with 12 bases in the middle. This CDR3 has 13 residues. This CDR3 is CASSYLKSHEQFF. CDR3 DNA sequence: TGTGCCAGCAGCTACCTAAAGAGCCATGAGCAGTTCTTC.

Many counts were recorded for this clonotype. The junction departs from the called germline gene at one end, perhaps through a read error. V is TRBV24-1 and J is TRBJ2-2, with 8 positions matching TRBD1. The CDR3 is made up of 13 amino acids. Germline V gene data show CDR1 as KGHDR and CDR2 as SFDVKD. The CDR3 DNA follows: TGTGCCGCCAGGGGGCGGGACACCGGGGAGCTGTTTTTT. This translates into CAARGRDTGELFF.

The chain recombines TRBV28 with TRBJ1-1; D perhaps matches TRBD1 (5 bases). Per germline, CDR1 MDHEN and CDR2 SYDVKM. The CDR3 contains 13 residues. The germline V and J ends were trimmed by 5 bases and 9 bases, with 16 bases remaining between them. The CDR3 coding sequence is TGTGCCAGCAGTGACTCGTGGCAGGGTCAAGCTTTCTTT. This translates into CASSDSWQGQAFF.

J is TRBJ2-3 and V is TRBV7-2; 10 bases are a match to TRBD2. Germline lookup yields CDR1 SGHTA and CDR2 FQGNSA. The CDR3 loop spans 17 amino acids. V dropped 1 base and J dropped 2; count of bases not matched to a gene: 6. In DNA form, the CDR3 reads TGTGCCAGCAGCTTAGTTGACAGCGGGAGGGTCACAGATACGCAGTATTTT. Its protein is CASSLVDSGRVTDTQYF.

The CDR3 region has the DNA TGCAGTGCTCTTCCAGGGGGGGCTAGCGGGAGAGATACGCAGTATTTT. Amino acids: CSALPGGASGRDTQYF. The V call is TRBV20-1, the J call TRBJ2-3; 10 positions match TRBD2. This CDR3 has 16 amino acids. V lost 5 bases to trimming and J lost 5 bases; unmatched junction nucleotides: 13. Per the germline V gene, CDR1 is DFQATT and CDR2 is SNEGSKA (reference sequence).

The V gene is TRBV6-5, the J gene TRBJ2-3; 9 nucleotides agree with TRBD2. The V gene's germline CDR1 is MNHEY and CDR2 SVGAGI. The V segment lost 3 bases and the J segment 4 bases; nucleotides outside the gene matches: 2. The CDR3 consists of 14 residues. The DNA for the CDR3 is TGTGCCAGCAGTTATGTAGCGGGAGCAGATACGCAGTATTTT. Translated: CASSYVAGADTQYF.

This clonotype was detected many times. This rearrangement joins TRBV6-1 to TRBJ2-1; 7 nucleotides agree with TRBD2. Germline V gene sequence: CDR1 MNHNS, CDR2 SASEGT. V trimming: 7 bases; J trimming: 6 bases; junction bases outside the gene matches: 9. The CDR3 is 14 residues long. The CDR3 DNA is TGTGCCAGCAATGGGGGGGGGAAGACCAATGAGCAGTTCTTC. It codes for CASNGGGKTNEQFF.

This clonotype was picked up a small number of times. V is TRBV29-1 and J is TRBJ2-7; 11 nucleotides align to TRBD2. V gave up 6 bases and J gave up 2 bases; unmatched junction bases: 9. CDR3 length: 15 amino acids. CDR1 SQVTM and CDR2 ANQGSEA come from the germline V gene. The CDR3 DNA reads as TGCAGCGTCCTATCTAGCGGGAGGAATCCCTACGAGCAGTACTTC. Amino acid sequence: CSVLSSGRNPYEQYF.

This clonotype was observed many times. The chain couples TRBV20-1 to TRBJ2-7; 7 bases map to TRBD2. The CDR3 is made up of 13 amino acids. Trimming took 4 bases from V and 2 from J; bases not matched to a gene: 5. CDR1 and CDR2 (germline): DFQATT, SNEGSKA (reference sequence). CDR3 sequence (DNA): TGCAGTGCTAATACCGGGACTACCTACGAGCAGTACTTC. This codes for CSANTGTTYEQYF.

This clonotype was picked up a small number of times. This chain connects TRBV7-3 to TRBJ2-3, with 13 bases that match TRBD2. This CDR3 spans 18 amino acids. J lost 3 bases, V lost 5 bases, and 11 bases had no gene match. CDR1 and CDR2 (germline): SGHTA, FQGTGA. CDR3 residues: CASSKLAGGPEGTDTQYF. The CDR3 DNA reads TGTGCCAGCAGCAAACTAGCGGGGGGGCCTGAGGGAACAGATACGCAGTATTTT.

The V and J genes are TRBV6-4 and TRBJ2-1; D is perhaps TRBD2 (5 bases). CDR3 length: 12 amino acids. V was cut by 3 bases and J by 10 bases, with 10 bases left in between. Germline CDR1 is MRHNA and CDR2 is SNTAGT. The CDR3 sequence: CASSENGGEQFF. In nucleotides, the CDR3 is TGTGCCAGCAGTGAGAATGGAGGCGAGCAGTTCTTC.

The J gene is TRBJ2-4, the V gene TRBV4-3; tentatively, D is TRBD2 (5 bases). V was shortened by 0 bases and J by 1 base, with 10 bases between the two germline ends. The CDR3 is 16 amino acids. CDR1 and CDR2 from the germline V gene are LGHNA and YSLEER. The CDR3 sequence: CASSQDLRGAKNIQYF. For the CDR3, the DNA is TGCGCCAGCAGCCAAGATCTCCGAGGGGCCAAAAACATTCAGTACTTC.

In its sample, this clonotype was seen a few times. The J gene is TRBJ2-1, the V gene TRBV9; D is unclear. The CDR3 covers 14 residues. Germline lookup yields CDR1 SGDLS and CDR2 YYNGEE. Trimming shortened V by 2 bases and J by 5 bases, and 11 bases separated the two germline ends. For the CDR3, the DNA is TGTGCCAGCAGCGTGACGCCCGAAAACAATGAGCAGTTCTTC. This gives the protein CASSVTPENNEQFF.

The gene calls are TRBV7-9 and TRBJ2-2; 10 positions match TRBD1. This CDR3 is built from 14 residues. Looked up from germline, CDR1 is SEHNR and CDR2 is FQNEAQ (reference sequence). V gave up 6 bases and J gave up 5 bases; unmatched junction bases: 3. The CDR3 nucleotides read TGTGCCAGCAGATGGACAGGGGGAACCGGGGAGCTGTTTTTT. This translates into CASRWTGGTGELFF.

Many counts were recorded for this clonotype. The chain combines TRBV12-3 or TRBV12-4 with TRBJ2-7; 8 nucleotides match TRBD2. This CDR3 is built from 14 residues. The V segment lost 6 bases and the J segment 1 base; nucleotides outside the gene matches: 5. The CDR3, as DNA: TGTGCCAGCAGGGCGCGGGGGGATTCCTACGAGCAGTACTTC. This codes for CASRARGDSYEQYF.

This clonotype was detected ten times or more. This rearrangement joins TRBV6-1 to TRBJ2-7; D is perhaps TRBD2 (6 bases). Per germline, CDR1 MNHNS and CDR2 SASEGT. The CDR3 extends over 16 amino acids. With 6 bases removed from V and 0 bases from J, the gap between germline ends came to 18 bases. DNA for the CDR3: TGTGCCAGCAGCTGGGAGGAGGGATCGAGCTCCTACGAGCAGTACTTC. The encoded protein is CASSWEEGSSSYEQYF.

This clonotype was detected only a few times. The chain recombines TRBV15 with TRBJ2-1; D is perhaps TRBD1 (5 bases). Germline V gives CDR1 LNHNV, CDR2 YYDKDF (reference sequence). V was pared by 2 bases and J by 4 bases, with 12 bases between. The length of the CDR3 is 15 residues. CDR3 region: CATSRLDTSYNEQFF. The CDR3, as DNA: TGTGCCACCAGCAGATTGGACACCTCGTACAATGAGCAGTTCTTC.

This clonotype was counted many times. The gene calls are TRBV7-9 and TRBJ2-5, with TRBD1 matching 7 bases. Germline lookup yields CDR1 SEHNR and CDR2 FQNEAQ (reference sequence). The length of the CDR3 is 16 residues. V dropped 4 bases and J dropped 2; count of bases not matched to a gene: 10. CDR3 protein: CASSWSTRQGQETQYF. The DNA for the CDR3 is TGTGCCAGCAGCTGGTCTACGAGACAGGGACAAGAGACCCAGTACTTC.

This clonotype was counted only a few times. The chain joins TRBV4-3 to TRBJ2-1; a possible D gene is TRBD2 (5 bases). Germline assignment: CDR1 LGHNA and CDR2 YSLEER. This CDR3 comprises 14 residues. Trimming stripped 3 bases from V and 8 bases from J, with 14 bases between. CDR3 coding DNA: TGCGCCAGCAGCCAGACCCTCCTCGGGGATGAGCAGTTCTTC. It translates to CASSQTLLGDEQFF.

The V call is TRBV4-2, the J call TRBJ2-2; D call uncertain. CDR3 length: 15 residues. V gave up 4 bases and J gave up 1 base, with 10 bases separating them. The germline gives CDR1 LGHNA, CDR2 YNFKEQ. The CDR3 region is CASSLHTGNTGELFF. In nucleotides, the CDR3 is TGTGCCAGCAGCCTGCACACGGGGAACACCGGGGAGCTGTTTTTT.

The rearrangement links TRBV11-1 to TRBJ2-2; 9 bases agree with TRBD1. The CDR3 covers 18 residues. V shed 2 bases, J shed 4 bases, and the junction held 11 bases outside the gene matches. Germline CDR1 reads SGHAT; CDR2 reads FQDESV (reference sequence). The chain's CDR3 is CASSLFGGQGFSTGELFF. The CDR3 DNA is TGTGCCAGCAGCTTATTCGGGGGACAGGGATTCTCCACCGGGGAGCTGTTTTTT.

This clonotype was seen only a few times. The chain is built from TRBV30 and TRBJ1-1; 11 bases align to TRBD1. This CDR3 is 16 amino acids long. Unmatched junction bases numbered 11, after V lost 1 base and J lost 7 bases. CDR1 is GTSNPN, CDR2 SVGIG, per germline (reference sequence). CDR3 DNA: TGTGCCTGGAGTGCCCGCCCCCCCGGGACAGGGGGTGAAGCTTTCTTT. Its translation is CAWSARPPGTGGEAFF.

This clonotype was counted between two and nine times. The chain has TRBV4-3 and TRBJ2-2; 11 positions match TRBD1. This CDR3 has 15 amino acids. Germline V gives CDR1 LGHNA, CDR2 YSLEER. Trimming took 4 bases from V and 7 from J; bases not matched to a gene: 5. CDR3 sequence: CASSPGTGGGGELFF. CDR3 DNA sequence: TGCGCCAGCAGCCCCGGGACAGGGGGAGGCGGGGAGCTGTTTTTT.

In this sample, this clonotype turned up a few times. CDR3 residues: CASGDRDQPQHF. For the CDR3, the DNA is TGTGCCAGCGGGGACAGGGATCAGCCCCAGCATTTT. The chain has TRBV6-1 and TRBJ1-5; 9 nucleotides agree with TRBD1. With V trimmed by 8 bases and J by 5 bases, 1 base remained unmatched. Germline V lookup: CDR1 MNHNS, CDR2 SASEGT. The CDR3 totals 12 residues.

This clonotype was recorded many times. The chain joins TRBV21-1 to TRBJ2-7. TRBV21-1 is shown as a pseudogene. This CDR3 has 17 residues. CDR3 region: CASSTKSLLARTYEQYF. The CDR3 coding sequence is TGTGCCAGCAGCACCAAAAGTCTCCTAGCGAGAACCTACGAGCAGTACTTC.

This clonotype was picked up a small number of times. The rearrangement links TRBV20-1 to TRBJ1-5; D perhaps matches TRBD1 (6 bases). V gave up 5 bases and J gave up 5 bases, with 13 bases separating them. Germline CDR1 is DFQATT and CDR2 is SNEGSKA (reference sequence). This CDR3 is built from 13 residues. The CDR3 protein is CSAQRGRDQPQHF. For the CDR3, the DNA is TGCAGTGCTCAGCGGGGGCGCGATCAGCCCCAGCATTTT.

There are a few counts of this clonotype. CDR3 protein: CASRLTGGVNNEQFF. CDR3 nucleotides: TGTGCCAGCAGATTGACAGGGGGCGTCAACAATGAGCAGTTCTTC. This chain joins TRBV5-6 and TRBJ2-1; 10 bases match TRBD1. This CDR3 is built from 15 residues. From germline, CDR1 is SGHDT and CDR2 YYEEEE. J was trimmed by 5 bases and V by 5 bases; bases with no gene match: 7.

In this sample, this clonotype turned up a few times. The chain links TRBV20-1 to TRBJ2-7; TRBD2 matches 8 bases. The CDR3 is 16 residues long. V was clipped by 0 bases and J by 0 bases; unmatched bases: 7. Looked up from germline, CDR1 is DFQATT and CDR2 is SNEGSKA (reference sequence). DNA for the CDR3: TGCAGTGCTAGAGACCCCTCCAGCGGGAGCTCCTACGAGCAGTACTTC. It translates to CSARDPSSGSSYEQYF.